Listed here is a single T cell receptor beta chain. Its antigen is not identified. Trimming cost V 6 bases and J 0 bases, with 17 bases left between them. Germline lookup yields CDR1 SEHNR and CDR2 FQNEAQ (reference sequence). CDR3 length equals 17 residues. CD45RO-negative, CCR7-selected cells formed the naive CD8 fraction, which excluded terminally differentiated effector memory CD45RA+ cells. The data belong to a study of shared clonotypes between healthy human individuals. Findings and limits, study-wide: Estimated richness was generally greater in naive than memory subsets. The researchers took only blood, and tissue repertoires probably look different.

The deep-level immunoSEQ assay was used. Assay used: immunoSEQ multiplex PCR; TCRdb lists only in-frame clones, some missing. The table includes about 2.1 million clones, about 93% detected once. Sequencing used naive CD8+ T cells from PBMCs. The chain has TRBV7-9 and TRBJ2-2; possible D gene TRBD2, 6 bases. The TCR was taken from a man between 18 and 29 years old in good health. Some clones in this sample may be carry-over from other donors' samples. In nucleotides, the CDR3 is TGTGCCAGCAGTCGTCCACCCGGGGGATCGAACACCGGGGAGCTGTTTTTT. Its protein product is CASSRPPGGSNTGELFF.